The 18 T cell receptor beta chains below come from one sample, sequenced in a study of blood T cell repertoires in COVID-19. Clones were read by immunoSEQ multiplex PCR, and TCRdb kept only the in-frame ones, dropping some. The profile covers 330,000 or so clones, with about 90% appearing a single time and about 1.9% taken by the ten largest. Sequencing used PBMCs or T cells enriched from blood (not recorded which). The receptors stem from a man in his forties or fifties in a cohort exposed to, infected with or recovered from COVID-19 (not recorded which).

This clone occurred a few times. V usage is TRBV11-2 and J usage is TRBJ1-2; D may be TRBD1 (6 bases). This CDR3 spans 15 amino acids. Germline CDR1 and CDR2: SGHAT and FQNNGV. With 4 bases removed from V and 3 bases from J, the gap between germline ends came to 15 bases. The chain's CDR3 is CASSSGGARDYGYTF. The DNA for the CDR3 is TGTGCCAGCAGCTCTGGGGGGGCCCGAGACTATGGCTACACCTTC.

V and J are TRBV7-3 and TRBJ1-1; 8 bases map to TRBD1. The germline V gene has CDR1 SGHTA and CDR2 FQGTGA. V lost 2 bases to trimming and J lost 4 bases; unmatched junction nucleotides: 3. The CDR3 consists of 14 residues. This CDR3 reads CASSLGQGATEAFF. The DNA of the CDR3 is TGTGCCAGCAGCTTAGGGCAGGGGGCCACTGAAGCTTTCTTT.

This chain uses TRBV25-1 with TRBJ2-7, with a tentative D call TRBD2 (6 bases). V lost 8 bases to trimming and J lost 0 bases, with 11 bases between them. The CDR3 sequence is 13 residues long. The germline V gene encodes CDR1 MGHDK and CDR2 SYGVNS. Here the CDR3 DNA reads TGTGCCAGCCGAACCGGGAGCTCCTACGAGCAGTACTTC. Its protein product is CASRTGSSYEQYF.

This chain connects TRBV6-2 or TRBV6-3 to TRBJ1-5; the D gene is possibly TRBD1 (5 bases). V dropped 5 bases and J dropped 3 bases, with 14 bases sitting between them. In germline, CDR1 is MNHEY, CDR2 SVGEGT. CDR3 length: 15 amino acids. CDR3 in amino acids: CASSKGRQSNQPQHF. The CDR3 region has the DNA TGTGCCAGCAGTAAAGGACGACAGTCCAATCAGCCCCAGCATTTT.

The genes are TRBV25-1 and TRBJ2-3; no clear D. The CDR3 spans 11 residues. Germline V lookup: CDR1 MGHDK, CDR2 SYGVNS. The V and J ends lost 4 bases and 4 bases respectively, with 3 bases between them. The CDR3 is CASSAADTQYF. CDR3 sequence (DNA): TGTGCCAGCAGTGCGGCAGATACGCAGTATTTT. Together with reference TRBV25-1 and TRBJ2-3, the CDR3 gives the full variable domain: EADIYQTPRYLVIGTGKKITLECSQTMGHDKMYWYQQDPGMELHLIHYSYGVNSTEKGDLSSESTVSRIRTEHFPLTLESARPSHTSQYLCASSAADTQYFGPGTRLTVL.

The gene calls are TRBV5-5 and TRBJ2-7, with TRBD2 matching 7 bases. V lost 1 base, J lost 2 bases, and 6 bases stayed unmatched. The CDR3 contains 15 residues. Germline V gene lookup returns CDR1 SGHKS and CDR2 YYEKEE (reference sequence). CDR3 in DNA: TGTGCCAGCAGCTTGAATAGCGGGCCTACCTACGAGCAGTACTTC. This sequence encodes CASSLNSGPTYEQYF. The whole variable domain, remainder taken from reference TRBV5-5 and TRBJ2-7, is DAGVTQSPTHLIKTRGQQVTLRCSPISGHKSVSWYQQVLGQGPQFIFQYYEKEERGRGNFPDRFSARQFPNYSSELNVNALLLGDSALYLCASSLNSGPTYEQYFGPGTRLTVT.

This clone was counted between two and nine times. V and J are TRBV14 and TRBJ2-3; D gene ambiguous. The CDR3 spans 14 residues. Looked up from germline, CDR1 is SGHDN and CDR2 is FVKESK. The V end lost 0 bases, the J end lost 1 base, and 5 bases lay between the germline ends. CDR3 loop: CASSQDWRTDTQYF. CDR3 nucleotide sequence: TGTGCCAGCAGCCAAGATTGGCGCACAGATACGCAGTATTTT.

The chain uses TRBV2 and TRBJ1-2; 9 nucleotides match TRBD1. The CDR3 loop spans 16 amino acids. In germline, CDR1 is SNHLY, CDR2 FYNNEI. V lost 4 bases and J lost 4; bases outside the gene matches: 10. The CDR3 protein is CASSGDRVLTAYGYTF. The DNA for the CDR3 is TGTGCCAGCAGTGGGGACAGGGTCCTTACCGCCTATGGCTACACCTTC.

CDR3 in amino acids: CASSFRGRGFEAYGYTF. In nucleotides, the CDR3 is TGTGCCAGCAGTTTTCGAGGTAGGGGTTTCGAGGCCTATGGCTACACCTTC. The genes are TRBV27 and TRBJ1-2; TRBD1 might be the D (5 bases). The CDR3 is 17 amino acids. CDR1 and CDR2 (germline): MNHEY, SMNVEV (reference sequence). Trimming shortened V by 3 bases and J by 4 bases, and 21 bases separated the two germline ends.

CDR3 sequence (DNA): TGTGCCTGGAGTGTAGGCGGGGGAGGATTTAATTCACCCCTCCACTTT. The encoded protein is CAWSVGGGGFNSPLHF. The chain is built from TRBV30 and TRBJ1-6; a possible D gene is TRBD1 (5 bases). Germline V CDR1 and CDR2: GTSNPN, SVGIG (reference sequence). The CDR3 is 16 residues long. With 0 bases removed from V and 6 bases from J, the gap between germline ends came to 15 bases. Drawing the rest from reference TRBV30 and TRBJ1-6, the complete variable domain is SQTIHQWPATLVQPVGSPLSLECTVEGTSNPNLYWYRQAAGRGLQLLFYSVGIGQISSEVPQNLSASRPQDRQFILSSKKLLLSDSGFYLCAWSVGGGGFNSPLHFGNGTRLTVT.

Regarding this clone: This sample includes further DNA sequences coding for the same CDR3. V and J are TRBV29-1 and TRBJ2-1; 10 bases agree with TRBD1. Germline lookup yields CDR1 SQVTM and CDR2 ANQGSEA. Trimming cost V 5 bases and J 6 bases; bases outside gene matches: 4. The CDR3 is made up of 13 amino acids. The CDR3 DNA follows: TGCAGCGTTCTCAGGACAGGGGGCAATGAGCAGTTCTTC. Its translation: CSVLRTGGNEQFF.

This chain links TRBV4-2 with TRBJ2-1, with D possibly matching TRBD2 (6 bases). With 1 base removed from V and 7 bases from J, the gap between germline ends came to 14 bases. The V gene's germline CDR1 is LGHNA and CDR2 YNFKEQ. CDR3 length equals 15 residues. Written as DNA, the CDR3 is TGTGCCAGCAGCCAAGCCGGGGGACGCCGGAATGAGCAGTTCTTC. Protein sequence: CASSQAGGRRNEQFF.

The chain couples TRBV6-1 to TRBJ2-5; the match to TRBD1 covers 12 bases. The CDR3 has 16 residues. Germline V gene lookup returns CDR1 MNHNS and CDR2 SASEGT. After removal of 3 bases from V and 4 bases from J, the junction contained 6 bases not matched to a gene. The CDR3 sequence is CASSDPRDRGRETQYF. In nucleotides, the CDR3 is TGTGCCAGCAGTGATCCGAGGGACAGGGGGCGAGAGACCCAGTACTTC.

The chain is built from TRBV18 and TRBJ1-3, with TRBD1 as a possible D gene (5 bases). This CDR3 spans 15 amino acids. Germline V gene data show CDR1 as KGHSH and CDR2 as LQKENI. V was pared by 0 bases and J by 4 bases, with 10 bases between. DNA of the CDR3: TGTGCCAGCTCACCACCGTCAGGGATAGGAAACACCATATATTTT. It specifies CASSPPSGIGNTIYF. Full variable domain (outside the CDR3, taken from reference TRBV18 and TRBJ1-3): NAGVMQNPRHLVRRRGQEARLRCSPMKGHSHVYWYRQLPEEGLKFMVYLQKENIIDESGMPKERFSAEFPKEGPSILRIQQVVRGDSAAYFCASSPPSGIGNTIYFGEGSWLTVV.

The chain couples TRBV27 to TRBJ1-1; D not certain. This CDR3 has 12 amino acids. In germline, CDR1 is MNHEY, CDR2 SMNVEV (reference sequence). The V end lost 9 bases, the J end lost 2 bases, and 10 bases lay between the germline ends. In nucleotides, the CDR3 is TGTGCCAGTTTCGGGGAAAACACTGAAGCTTTCTTT. Its protein is CASFGENTEAFF.

The CDR3 DNA reads TGTGCCAGCTCACCGACACAGGAGAACAATGAGCAGTTCTTC. Its translation is CASSPTQENNEQFF. V is TRBV18 and J is TRBJ2-1; D perhaps matches TRBD1 (5 bases). The V end lost 3 bases, the J end lost 5 bases, and 11 bases lay between the germline ends. Per germline, CDR1 KGHSH and CDR2 LQKENI. This CDR3 has 14 amino acids.

The CDR3 is CASSPSRTENSPLHF. The CDR3 DNA reads as TGTGCCAGCTCACCGTCCCGGACAGAGAATTCACCCCTCCACTTT. V gene TRBV18 combines with J gene TRBJ1-6, with D possibly matching TRBD1 (6 bases). CDR3 size: 15 residues. Trimming took 3 bases from V and 7 from J, leaving 13 bases between them. The V gene's germline CDR1 is KGHSH and CDR2 LQKENI.

The sample holds a few counts of this clone. This sequence joins TRBV2 and TRBJ1-5; 10 bases match TRBD1. Germline lookup yields CDR1 SNHLY and CDR2 FYNNEI. The CDR3 contains 14 residues. The J segment lost 7 bases and the V segment lost 10 bases, leaving 10 bases of the junction unmatched. In DNA, the CDR3 is TGTGCCACATCGGACAGGGGGATGGGGCAGCCCCAGCATTTT. Its translation: CATSDRGMGQPQHF.